This T cell receptor (beta chain) originates from a study of PD-1 blockade in classical Hodgkin lymphoma. Every patient had relapsed following autologous stem cell transplantation, and cohorts differed in brentuximab vedotin exposure. The method was immunoSEQ multiplex PCR; TCRdb's version includes in-frame clones alone and lacks a portion of them. The sample carries about 84,000 clones, 75% to 90% recorded once. General study findings and limits: The study found that TCR diversity rose significantly by C4D1 in CD4+ but not CD8+ cells.

Note on this clone: Its antigen is undetermined.

CDR3 length: 14 residues. Germline V gene lookup returns CDR1 SGHVS and CDR2 FQNEAQ. After removal of 4 bases from V and 6 bases from J, the junction contained 6 bases not matched to a gene. The chain has TRBV7-8 and TRBJ2-7; 10 bases line up with TRBD1. This receptor was taken from a human donor with classical Hodgkin lymphoma. The sequencing used peripheral blood mononuclear cells (PBMCs), collected at baseline. The CDR3 reads CASSSGTGESEQYF. The CDR3 DNA reads as TGTGCCAGCAGCTCCGGGACAGGGGAATCCGAGCAGTACTTC. Together with reference TRBV7-8 and TRBJ2-7, the CDR3 gives the full variable domain: GAGVSQSPRYKVAKRGQDVALRCDPISGHVSLFWYQQALGQGPEFLTYFQNEAQLDKSGLPSDRFFAERPEGSVSTLKIQRTQQEDSAVYLCASSSGTGESEQYFGPGTRLTVT.